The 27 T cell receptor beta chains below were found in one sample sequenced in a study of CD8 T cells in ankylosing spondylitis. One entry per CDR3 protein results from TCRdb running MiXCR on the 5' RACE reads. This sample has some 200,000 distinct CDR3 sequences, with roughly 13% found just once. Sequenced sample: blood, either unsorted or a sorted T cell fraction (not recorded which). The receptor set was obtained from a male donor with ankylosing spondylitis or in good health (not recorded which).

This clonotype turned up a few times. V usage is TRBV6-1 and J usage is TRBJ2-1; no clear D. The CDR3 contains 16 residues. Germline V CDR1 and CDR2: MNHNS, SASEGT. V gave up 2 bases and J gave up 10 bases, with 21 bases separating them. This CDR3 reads CASSETVGKVAGEQFF. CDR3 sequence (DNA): TGTGCCAGCAGTGAAACTGTGGGAAAGGTTGCTGGGGAGCAGTTCTTC.

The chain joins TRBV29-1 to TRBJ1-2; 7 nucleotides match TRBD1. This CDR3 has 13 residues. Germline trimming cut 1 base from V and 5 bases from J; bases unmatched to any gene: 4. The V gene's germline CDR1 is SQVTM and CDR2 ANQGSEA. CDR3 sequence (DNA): TGCAGCGTTGAAGGACAGGGTGGGTATGGCTACACCTTC. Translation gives CSVEGQGGYGYTF.

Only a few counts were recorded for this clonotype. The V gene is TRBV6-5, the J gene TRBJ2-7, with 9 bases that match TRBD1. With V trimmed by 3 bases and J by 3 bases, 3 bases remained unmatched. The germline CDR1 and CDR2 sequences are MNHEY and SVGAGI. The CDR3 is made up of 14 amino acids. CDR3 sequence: CASSYEDRGYEQYF. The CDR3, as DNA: TGTGCCAGCAGTTATGAGGACAGGGGCTACGAGCAGTACTTC.

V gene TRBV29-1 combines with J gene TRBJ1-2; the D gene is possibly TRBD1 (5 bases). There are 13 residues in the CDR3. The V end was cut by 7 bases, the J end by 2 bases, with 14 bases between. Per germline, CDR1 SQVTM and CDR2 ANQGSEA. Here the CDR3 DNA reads TGCAGCGACCGGGACTCCATCAACTATGGCTACACCTTC. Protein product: CSDRDSINYGYTF.

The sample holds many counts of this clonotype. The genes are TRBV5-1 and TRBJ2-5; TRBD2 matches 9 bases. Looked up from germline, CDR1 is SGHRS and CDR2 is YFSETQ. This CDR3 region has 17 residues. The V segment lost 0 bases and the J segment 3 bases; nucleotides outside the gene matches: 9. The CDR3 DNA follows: TGCGCCAGCAGCTTGGTCGGCGGGGGGGCTTCTGAAGAGACCCAGTACTTC. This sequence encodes CASSLVGGGASEETQYF.

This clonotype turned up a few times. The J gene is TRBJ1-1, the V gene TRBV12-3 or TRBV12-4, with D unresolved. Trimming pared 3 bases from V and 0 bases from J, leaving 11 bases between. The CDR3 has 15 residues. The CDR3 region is CASSFIRSMNTEAFF. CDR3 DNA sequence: TGTGCCAGCAGTTTTATCCGATCAATGAACACTGAAGCTTTCTTT.

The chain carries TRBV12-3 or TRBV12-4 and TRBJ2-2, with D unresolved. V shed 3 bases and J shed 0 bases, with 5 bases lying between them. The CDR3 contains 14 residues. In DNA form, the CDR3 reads TGTGCCAGCAGTTTCGCGACGAACACCGGGGAGCTGTTTTTT. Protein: CASSFATNTGELFF.

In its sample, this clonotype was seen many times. DNA for the CDR3: TGCAGCGTTTATATTCGGGTCCCCGAAGGGAAAGATACGCAGTATTTT. Residues: CSVYIRVPEGKDTQYF. V gene TRBV29-1 combines with J gene TRBJ2-3; D not resolved. V was trimmed by 5 bases and J by 5 bases, leaving 23 bases between them. The CDR3 has 16 residues. CDR1 is SQVTM, CDR2 ANQGSEA, per germline.

This CDR3 is CASSSRGQEWSGELFF. The CDR3 region has the DNA TGTGCCAGCAGCTCTCGTGGACAGGAATGGTCCGGGGAGCTGTTTTTT. This sequence joins TRBV13 and TRBJ2-2; TRBD1 aligns across 7 bases. The germline V gene has CDR1 PRHDT and CDR2 FYEKMQ (reference sequence). J was trimmed by 6 bases and V by 4 bases; bases with no gene match: 11. The CDR3 extends over 16 amino acids. The whole variable domain, remainder taken from reference TRBV13 and TRBJ2-2, is AAGVIQSPRHLIKEKRETATLKCYPIPRHDTVYWYQQGPGQDPQFLISFYEKMQSDKGSIPDRFSAQQFSDYHSELNMSSLELGDSALYFCASSSRGQEWSGELFFGEGSRLTVL.

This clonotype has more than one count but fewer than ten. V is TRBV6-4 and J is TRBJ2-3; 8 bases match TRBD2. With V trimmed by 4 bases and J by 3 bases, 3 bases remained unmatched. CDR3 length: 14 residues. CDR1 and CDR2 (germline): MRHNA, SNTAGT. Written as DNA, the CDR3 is TGTGCCAGCAGTGCGGGGGGGGAAACAGATACGCAGTATTTT. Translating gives CASSAGGETDTQYF.

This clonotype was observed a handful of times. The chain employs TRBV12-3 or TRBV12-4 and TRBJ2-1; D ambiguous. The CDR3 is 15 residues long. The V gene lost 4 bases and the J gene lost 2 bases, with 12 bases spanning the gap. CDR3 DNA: TGTGCCAGCAGTTCAGAAGCAAGCCCCTACAATGAGCAGTTCTTC. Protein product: CASSSEASPYNEQFF.

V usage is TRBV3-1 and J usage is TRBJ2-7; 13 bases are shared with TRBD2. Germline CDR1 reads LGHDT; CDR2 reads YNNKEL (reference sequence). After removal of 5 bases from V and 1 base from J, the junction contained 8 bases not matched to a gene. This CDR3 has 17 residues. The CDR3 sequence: CASSSWTSGSLSYEQYF. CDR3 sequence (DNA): TGTGCCAGCAGCTCCTGGACTAGCGGGAGTCTTTCCTACGAGCAGTACTTC.

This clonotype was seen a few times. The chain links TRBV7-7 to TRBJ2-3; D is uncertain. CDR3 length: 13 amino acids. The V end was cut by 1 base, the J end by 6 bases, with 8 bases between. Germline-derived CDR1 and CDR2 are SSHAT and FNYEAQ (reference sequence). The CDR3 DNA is TGTGCCAGCAGCTTAGTGGTCTCGGATACGCAGTATTTT. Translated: CASSLVVSDTQYF.

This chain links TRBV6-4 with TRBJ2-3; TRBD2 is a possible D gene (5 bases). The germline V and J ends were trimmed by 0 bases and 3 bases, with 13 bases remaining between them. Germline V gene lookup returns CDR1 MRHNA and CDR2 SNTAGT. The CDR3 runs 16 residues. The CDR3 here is CASSDSSAGATDTQYF. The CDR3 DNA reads TGTGCCAGCAGTGACTCCAGTGCGGGCGCAACAGATACGCAGTATTTT.

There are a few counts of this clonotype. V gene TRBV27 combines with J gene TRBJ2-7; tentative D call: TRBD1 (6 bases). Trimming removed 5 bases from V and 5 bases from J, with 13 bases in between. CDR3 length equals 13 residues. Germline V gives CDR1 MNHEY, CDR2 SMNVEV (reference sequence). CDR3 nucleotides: TGTGCCAGCAGTCTTGACAGGAGTAACGAGCAGTACTTC. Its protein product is CASSLDRSNEQYF.

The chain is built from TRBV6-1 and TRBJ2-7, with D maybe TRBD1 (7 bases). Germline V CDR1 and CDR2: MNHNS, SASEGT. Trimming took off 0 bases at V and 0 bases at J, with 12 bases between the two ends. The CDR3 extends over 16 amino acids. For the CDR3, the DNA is TGTGCCAGCAGTGAAGCATCAGGGGGGAGCTCCTACGAGCAGTACTTC. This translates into CASSEASGGSSYEQYF.

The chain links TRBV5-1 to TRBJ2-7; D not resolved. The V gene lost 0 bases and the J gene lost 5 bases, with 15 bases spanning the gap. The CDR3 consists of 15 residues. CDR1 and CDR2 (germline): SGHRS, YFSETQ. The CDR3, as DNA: TGCGCCAGCAGCTTGGGGTCATGGCAGGACCACGAGCAGTACTTC. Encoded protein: CASSLGSWQDHEQYF.

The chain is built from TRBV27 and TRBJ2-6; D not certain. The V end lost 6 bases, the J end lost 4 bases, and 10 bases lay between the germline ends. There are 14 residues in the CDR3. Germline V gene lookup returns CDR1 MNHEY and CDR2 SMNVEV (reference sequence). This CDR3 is CASRGISGANVLTF. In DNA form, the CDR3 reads TGTGCCAGCAGGGGAATCTCAGGGGCCAACGTCCTGACTTTC.

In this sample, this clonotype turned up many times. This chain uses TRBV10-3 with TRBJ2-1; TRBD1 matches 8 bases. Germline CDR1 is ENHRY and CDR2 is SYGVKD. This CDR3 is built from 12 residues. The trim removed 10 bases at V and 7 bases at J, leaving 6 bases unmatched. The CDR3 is CATRGQMNEQFF. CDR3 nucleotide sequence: TGTGCCACCAGGGGGCAAATGAATGAGCAGTTCTTC.

The CDR3 DNA is TGTGCCAGCAGTGTGCGGGAGCAGGTGCAGCCCCAGCATTTT. Protein sequence: CASSVREQVQPQHF. The chain has TRBV25-1 and TRBJ1-5, with unresolved D. Germline V gives CDR1 MGHDK, CDR2 SYGVNS. Trimming took off 4 bases at V and 7 bases at J, with 14 bases between the two ends. The CDR3 runs 14 residues.

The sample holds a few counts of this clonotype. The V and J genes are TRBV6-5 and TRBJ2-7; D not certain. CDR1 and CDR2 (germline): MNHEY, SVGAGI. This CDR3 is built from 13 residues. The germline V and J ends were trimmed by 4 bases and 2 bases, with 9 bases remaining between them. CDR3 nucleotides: TGTGCCAGCAGTTCACACGGACCCTACGAGCAGTACTTC. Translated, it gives CASSSHGPYEQYF.

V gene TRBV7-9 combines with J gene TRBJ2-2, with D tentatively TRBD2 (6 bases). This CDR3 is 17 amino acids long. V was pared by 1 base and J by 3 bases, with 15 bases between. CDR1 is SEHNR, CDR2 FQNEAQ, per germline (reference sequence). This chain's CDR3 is CASSLDIWRGDTGELFF. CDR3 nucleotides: TGTGCCAGCAGCTTAGATATATGGAGGGGAGACACCGGGGAGCTGTTTTTT. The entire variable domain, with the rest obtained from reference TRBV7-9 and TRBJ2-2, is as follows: DTGVSQNPRHKITKRGQNVTFRCDPISEHNRLYWYRQTLGQGPEFLTYFQNEAQLEKSRLLSDRFSAERPKGSFSTLEIQRTEQGDSAMYLCASSLDIWRGDTGELFFGEGSRLTVL.

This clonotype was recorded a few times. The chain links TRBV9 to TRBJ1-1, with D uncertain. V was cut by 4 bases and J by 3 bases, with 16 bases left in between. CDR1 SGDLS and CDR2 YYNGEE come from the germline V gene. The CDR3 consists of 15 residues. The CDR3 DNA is TGTGCCAGCAGCATCACGGACTCTGGGCACACTGAAGCTTTCTTT. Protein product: CASSITDSGHTEAFF.

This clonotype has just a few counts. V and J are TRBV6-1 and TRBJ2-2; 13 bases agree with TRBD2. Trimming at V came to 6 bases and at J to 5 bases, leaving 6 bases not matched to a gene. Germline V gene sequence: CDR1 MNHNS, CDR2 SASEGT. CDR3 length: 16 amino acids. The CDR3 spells CASRRTSGSRTGELFF. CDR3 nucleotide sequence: TGTGCCAGCAGAAGGACTAGCGGGAGTCGAACCGGGGAGCTGTTTTTT.

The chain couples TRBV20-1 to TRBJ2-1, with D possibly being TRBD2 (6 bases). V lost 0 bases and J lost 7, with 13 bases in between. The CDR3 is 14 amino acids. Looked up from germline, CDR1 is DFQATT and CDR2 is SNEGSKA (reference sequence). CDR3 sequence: CSARETGVGNEQFF. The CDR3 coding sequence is TGCAGTGCTAGAGAAACGGGAGTGGGGAATGAGCAGTTCTTC.

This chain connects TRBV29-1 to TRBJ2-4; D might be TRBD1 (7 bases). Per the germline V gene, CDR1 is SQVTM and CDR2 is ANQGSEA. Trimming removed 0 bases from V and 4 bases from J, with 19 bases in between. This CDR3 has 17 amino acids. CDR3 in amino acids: CSVEDPSRGALKNIQYF. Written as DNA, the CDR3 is TGCAGCGTTGAAGATCCCAGCAGGGGGGCCCTAAAAAACATTCAGTACTTC.

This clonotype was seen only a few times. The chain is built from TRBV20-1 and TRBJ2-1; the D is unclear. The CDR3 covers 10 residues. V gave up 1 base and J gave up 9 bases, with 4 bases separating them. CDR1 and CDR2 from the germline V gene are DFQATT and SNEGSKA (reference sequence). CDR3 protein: CSARVGEQFF. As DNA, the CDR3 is TGCAGTGCTAGAGTAGGTGAGCAGTTCTTC.